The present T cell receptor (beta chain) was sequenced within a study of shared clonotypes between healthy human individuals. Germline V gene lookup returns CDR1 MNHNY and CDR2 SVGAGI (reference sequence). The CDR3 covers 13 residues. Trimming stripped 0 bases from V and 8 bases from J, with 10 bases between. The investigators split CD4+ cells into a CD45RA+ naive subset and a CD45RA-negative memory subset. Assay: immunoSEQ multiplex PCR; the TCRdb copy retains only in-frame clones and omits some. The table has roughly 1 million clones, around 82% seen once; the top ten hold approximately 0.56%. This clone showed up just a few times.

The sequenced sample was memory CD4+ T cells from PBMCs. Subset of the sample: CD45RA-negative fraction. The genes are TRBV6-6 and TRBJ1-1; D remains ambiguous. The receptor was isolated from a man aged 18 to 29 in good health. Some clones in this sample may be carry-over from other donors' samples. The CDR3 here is CASSYSLGPEAFF. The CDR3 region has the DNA TGTGCCAGCAGTTACTCGTTGGGCCCCGAAGCTTTCTTT.